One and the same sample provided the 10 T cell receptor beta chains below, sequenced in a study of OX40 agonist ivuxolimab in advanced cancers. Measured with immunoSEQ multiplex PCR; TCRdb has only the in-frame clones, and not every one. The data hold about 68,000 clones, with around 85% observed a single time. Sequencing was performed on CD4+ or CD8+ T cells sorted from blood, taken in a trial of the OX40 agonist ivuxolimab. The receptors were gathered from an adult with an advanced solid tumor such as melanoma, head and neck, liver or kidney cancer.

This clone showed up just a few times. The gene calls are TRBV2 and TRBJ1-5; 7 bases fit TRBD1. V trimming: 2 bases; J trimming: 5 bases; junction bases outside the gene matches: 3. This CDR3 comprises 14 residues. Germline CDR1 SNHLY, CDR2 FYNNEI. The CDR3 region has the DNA TGTGCCAGCAGTGAACAGGGGGGATATCAGCCCCAGCATTTT. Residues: CASSEQGGYQPQHF.

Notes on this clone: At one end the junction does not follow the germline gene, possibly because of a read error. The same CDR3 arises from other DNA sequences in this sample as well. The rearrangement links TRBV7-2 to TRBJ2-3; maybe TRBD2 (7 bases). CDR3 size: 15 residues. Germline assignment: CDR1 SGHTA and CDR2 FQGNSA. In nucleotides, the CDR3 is TGCGCCAGCACCCCGCGAACGGGGGGCGCAGATACGCAGTATTTT. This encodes CASTPRTGGADTQYF. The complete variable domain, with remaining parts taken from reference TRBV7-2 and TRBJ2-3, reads GAGVSQSPSNKVTEKGKDVELRCDPISGHTALYWYRQSLGQGLEFLIYFQGNSAPDKSGLPSDRFSAERTGGSVSTLTIQRTQQEDSAVYLCASTPRTGGADTQYFGPGTRLTVL.

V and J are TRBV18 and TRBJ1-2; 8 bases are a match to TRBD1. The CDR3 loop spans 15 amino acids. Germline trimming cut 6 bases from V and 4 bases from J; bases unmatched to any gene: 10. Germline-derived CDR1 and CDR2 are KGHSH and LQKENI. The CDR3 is CASSPGGAATYGYTF. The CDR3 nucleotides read TGTGCCAGCTCCCCAGGGGGCGCAGCGACCTATGGCTACACCTTC.

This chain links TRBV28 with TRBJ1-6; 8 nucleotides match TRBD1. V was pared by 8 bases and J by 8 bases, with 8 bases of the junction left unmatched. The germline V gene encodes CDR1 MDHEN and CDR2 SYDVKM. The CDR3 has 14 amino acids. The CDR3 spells CASLTGAGDSPLHF. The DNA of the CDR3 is TGTGCCAGCCTGACAGGGGCAGGGGATTCACCCCTCCACTTT. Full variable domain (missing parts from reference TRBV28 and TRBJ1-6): DVKVTQSSRYLVKRTGEKVFLECVQDMDHENMFWYRQDPGLGLRLIYFSYDVKMKEKGDIPEGYSVSREKKERFSLILESASTNQTSMYLCASLTGAGDSPLHFGNGTRLTVT.

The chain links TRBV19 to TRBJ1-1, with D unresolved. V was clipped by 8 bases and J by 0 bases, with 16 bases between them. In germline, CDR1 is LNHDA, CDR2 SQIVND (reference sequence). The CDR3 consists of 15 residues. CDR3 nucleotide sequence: TGTGCCAGTGGAAAAAACGGGATGATGAACACTGAAGCTTTCTTT. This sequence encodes CASGKNGMMNTEAFF.

CDR3 in amino acids: CASSPGTANYF. The DNA for the CDR3 is TGTGCCAGCAGCCCAGGGACAGCGAACTACTTC. V and J are TRBV7-2 and TRBJ2-7, with 7 bases aligning to TRBD1. The length of the CDR3 is 11 residues. The V segment lost 5 bases and the J segment 13 bases; nucleotides outside the gene matches: 8. The germline CDR1 and CDR2 sequences are SGHTA and FQGNSA.

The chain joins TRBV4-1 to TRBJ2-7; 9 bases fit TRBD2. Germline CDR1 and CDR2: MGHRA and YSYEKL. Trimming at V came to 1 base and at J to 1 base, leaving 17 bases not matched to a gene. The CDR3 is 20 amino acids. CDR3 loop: CASSQAGDILAGTGSYEQYF. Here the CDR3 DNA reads TGCGCCAGCAGCCAAGCCGGTGATATCCTAGCGGGGACGGGGTCCTACGAGCAGTACTTC.

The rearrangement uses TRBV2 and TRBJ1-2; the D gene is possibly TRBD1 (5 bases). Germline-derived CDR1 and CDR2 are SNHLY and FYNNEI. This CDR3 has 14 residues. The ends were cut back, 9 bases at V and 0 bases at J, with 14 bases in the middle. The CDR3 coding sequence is TGTGCCAGGAAACAGGCAGGTTCTAACTATGGCTACACCTTC. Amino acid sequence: CARKQAGSNYGYTF.

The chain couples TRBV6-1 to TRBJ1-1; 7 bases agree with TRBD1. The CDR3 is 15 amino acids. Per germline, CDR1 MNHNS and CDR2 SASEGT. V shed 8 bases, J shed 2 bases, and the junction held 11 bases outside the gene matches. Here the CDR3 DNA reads TGTGCCAGCCGAGGGGTACAGGGGATAAACACTGAAGCTTTCTTT. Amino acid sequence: CASRGVQGINTEAFF.

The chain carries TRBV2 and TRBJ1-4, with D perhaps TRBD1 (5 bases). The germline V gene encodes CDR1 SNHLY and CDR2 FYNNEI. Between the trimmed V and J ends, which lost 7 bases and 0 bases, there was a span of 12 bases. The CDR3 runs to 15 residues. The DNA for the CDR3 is TGTGCCAGCACCCCGCGACAGTCAACTAATGAAAAACTGTTTTTT. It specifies CASTPRQSTNEKLFF.